One T cell receptor beta chain is described in this entry. This record comes from a study of blood T cell repertoires in COVID-19. Across the study: Some COVID-19 samples were acute and others convalescent; all came from the United States, Italy and Spain.

Only in-frame clones appear in the TCRdb table, and some are missing; sequencing was by immunoSEQ multiplex PCR. Of 210,000 or so clones listed, around 82% are singletons. Per the germline V gene, CDR1 is LGHNA and CDR2 is YSLEER. The CDR3 extends over 16 amino acids. With 0 bases removed from V and 3 bases from J, the gap between germline ends came to 14 bases. The chain is built from TRBV4-3 and TRBJ1-2, with D maybe TRBD1 (6 bases). The material sequenced was PBMCs or T cells enriched from blood (not recorded which). The receptor's source is a woman between 50 and 59 years old who had been exposed to COVID-19. The CDR3 DNA follows: TGCGCCAGCAGCCAAGACAGGAGGACAGACTACTATGGCTACACCTTC. This codes for CASSQDRRTDYYGYTF.